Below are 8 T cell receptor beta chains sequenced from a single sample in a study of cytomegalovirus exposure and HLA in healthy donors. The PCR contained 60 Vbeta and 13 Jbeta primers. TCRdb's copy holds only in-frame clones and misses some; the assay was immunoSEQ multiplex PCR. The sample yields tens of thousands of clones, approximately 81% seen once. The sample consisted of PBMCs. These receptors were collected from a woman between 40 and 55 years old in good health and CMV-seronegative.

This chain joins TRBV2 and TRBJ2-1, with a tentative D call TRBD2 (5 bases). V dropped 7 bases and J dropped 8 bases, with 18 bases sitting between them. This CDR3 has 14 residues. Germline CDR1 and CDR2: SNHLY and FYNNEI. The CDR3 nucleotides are TGTGCCAGCAACCCCGTACTAGATAAAGATGAGCAGTTCTTC. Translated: CASNPVLDKDEQFF. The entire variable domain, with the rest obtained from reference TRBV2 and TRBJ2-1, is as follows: EPEVTQTPSHQVTQMGQEVILRCVPISNHLYFYWYRQILGQKVEFLVSFYNNEISEKSEIFDDQFSVERPDGSNFTLKIRSTKLEDSAMYFCASNPVLDKDEQFFGPGTRLTVL.

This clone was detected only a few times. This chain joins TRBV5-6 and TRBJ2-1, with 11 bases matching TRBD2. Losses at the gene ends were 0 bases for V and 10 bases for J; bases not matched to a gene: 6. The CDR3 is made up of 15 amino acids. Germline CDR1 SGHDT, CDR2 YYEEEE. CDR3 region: CASSLVIAGGQEQFF. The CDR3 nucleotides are TGTGCCAGCAGCTTGGTAATAGCGGGAGGGCAGGAGCAGTTCTTC.

CDR3 sequence: CASSTSGTISGELFF. As DNA, the CDR3 is TGTGCCAGCAGCACCTCCGGGACTATTAGCGGGGAGCTGTTTTTT. The rearrangement links TRBV9 to TRBJ2-2, with 7 bases that match TRBD2. CDR3 length: 15 amino acids. Germline lookup yields CDR1 SGDLS and CDR2 YYNGEE. The V gene end was trimmed by 4 bases and the J gene end by 7 bases; junction bases not matched to a gene: 10.

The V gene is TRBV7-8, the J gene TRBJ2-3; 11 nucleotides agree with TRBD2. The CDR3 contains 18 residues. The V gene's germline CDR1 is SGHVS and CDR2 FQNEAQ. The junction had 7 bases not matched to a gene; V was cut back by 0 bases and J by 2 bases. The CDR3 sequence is CASSLAQLAGVSTDTQYF. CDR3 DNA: TGTGCCAGCAGCTTAGCCCAACTAGCGGGAGTCTCCACAGATACGCAGTATTTT.

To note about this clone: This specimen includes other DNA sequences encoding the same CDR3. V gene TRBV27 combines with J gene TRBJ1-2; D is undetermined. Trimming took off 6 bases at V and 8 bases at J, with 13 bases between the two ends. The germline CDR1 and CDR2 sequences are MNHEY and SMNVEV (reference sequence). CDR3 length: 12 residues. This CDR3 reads CASRKRVGGYTF. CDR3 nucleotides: TGTGCCAGCAGGAAGCGGGTTGGCGGCTACACCTTC.

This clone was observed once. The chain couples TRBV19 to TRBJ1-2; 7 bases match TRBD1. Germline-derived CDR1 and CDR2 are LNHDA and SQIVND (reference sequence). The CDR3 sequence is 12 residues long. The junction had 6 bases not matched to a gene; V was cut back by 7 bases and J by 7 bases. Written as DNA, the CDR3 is TGTGCCAGTACCCCAGACAGGGCTGGCTACACCTTC. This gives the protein CASTPDRAGYTF.

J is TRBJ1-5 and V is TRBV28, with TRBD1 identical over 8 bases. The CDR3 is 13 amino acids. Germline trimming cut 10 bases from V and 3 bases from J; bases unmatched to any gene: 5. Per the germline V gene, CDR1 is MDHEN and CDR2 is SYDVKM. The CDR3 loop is CAISDRANQPQHF. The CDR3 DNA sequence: TGTGCCATTTCGGACAGGGCCAATCAGCCCCAGCATTTT.

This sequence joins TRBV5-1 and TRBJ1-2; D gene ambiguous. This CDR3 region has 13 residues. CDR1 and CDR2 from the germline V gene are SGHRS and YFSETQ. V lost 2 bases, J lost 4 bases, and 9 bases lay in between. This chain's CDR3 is CASSFFSTYGYTF. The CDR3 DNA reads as TGCGCCAGCAGCTTCTTCAGTACCTATGGCTACACCTTC.